One and the same sample provided the 10 T cell receptor beta chains below, sequenced in a study of identical twins. TCRdb itself ran the 5' RACE reads through MiXCR, one entry per CDR3 protein. The data show approximately 590,000 distinct CDR3 sequences, around 9.6% seen once. The same sample was also studied in work on yellow fever vaccine responses in identical twins.

The material sequenced was PBMCs. These receptors all come from a woman aged 18-30 years in good health.

This clonotype was observed many times. The chain uses TRBV28 and TRBJ2-5; perhaps TRBD2 as D (6 bases). Germline V gives CDR1 MDHEN, CDR2 SYDVKM. This CDR3 is built from 17 residues. The V and J ends lost 2 bases and 2 bases respectively, with 18 bases between them. The CDR3 region is CASSLNPTGGLQETQYF. Written as DNA, the CDR3 is TGTGCCAGCAGTTTAAATCCAACCGGGGGTTTACAAGAGACCCAGTACTTC.

This clonotype was observed a few times. The chain combines TRBV12-3 or TRBV12-4 with TRBJ2-7; weak D call: TRBD1 (7 bases). The CDR3 is made up of 14 amino acids. The V end was cut by 10 bases, the J end by 2 bases, with 18 bases between. CDR3 in amino acids: CATSRGAGPYEQYF. The CDR3 nucleotides read TGTGCCACCAGCAGGGGGGCCGGGCCCTACGAGCAGTACTTC.

The rearrangement joins TRBV4-2 to TRBJ2-3; 8 bases fit TRBD2. The V gene's germline CDR1 is LGHNA and CDR2 YNFKEQ. V lost 1 base to trimming and J lost 5 bases; unmatched junction nucleotides: 5. The CDR3 has 15 residues. The CDR3 region is CASSQAPAGEDTQYF. The CDR3 region has the DNA TGTGCCAGCAGCCAAGCCCCAGCGGGGGAAGATACGCAGTATTTT.

This clonotype appeared a few times. The V gene is TRBV7-3, the J gene TRBJ2-1; TRBD2 is a possible D gene (5 bases). V was trimmed by 4 bases and J by 2 bases, leaving 15 bases between them. This CDR3 has 16 amino acids. From germline, CDR1 is SGHTA and CDR2 FQGTGA. The CDR3 loop reads CASSSHGRPPYNEQFF. The CDR3 coding sequence is TGTGCCAGCAGCTCGCATGGGAGACCGCCCTACAATGAGCAGTTCTTC.

The chain joins TRBV20-1 to TRBJ2-7; D not certain. Trimming stripped 4 bases from V and 0 bases from J, with 13 bases between. Germline V gene sequence: CDR1 DFQATT, CDR2 SNEGSKA (reference sequence). The CDR3 is 14 amino acids. This chain's CDR3 is CSAIPGRISYEQYF. The CDR3 nucleotides read TGCAGTGCTATCCCCGGGCGGATCTCCTACGAGCAGTACTTC.

This clonotype was counted a few times. The chain uses TRBV20-1 and TRBJ1-1; D may be TRBD1 (6 bases). The germline V and J ends were trimmed by 3 bases and 3 bases, with 8 bases remaining between them. The CDR3 runs 12 residues. From germline, CDR1 is DFQATT and CDR2 SNEGSKA (reference sequence). CDR3 sequence: CSARQGHTEAFF. The CDR3, as DNA: TGCAGTGCTAGGCAGGGGCACACTGAAGCTTTCTTT.

This clonotype was seen at least ten times. This chain joins TRBV5-1 and TRBJ2-7; tentatively, D is TRBD2 (6 bases). The length of the CDR3 is 15 residues. Deletions cut 3 bases from V and 0 bases from J, with 13 bases between. Germline assignment: CDR1 SGHRS and CDR2 YFSETQ. The CDR3 is CASSYRDGSSYEQYF. In DNA form, the CDR3 reads TGCGCCAGCAGCTACCGGGACGGGAGCTCCTACGAGCAGTACTTC.

This chain connects TRBV6-2 or TRBV6-3 to TRBJ2-7; the D gene is possibly TRBD2 (6 bases). CDR1 is MNHEY, CDR2 SVGEGT, per germline. The CDR3 contains 13 residues. V gave up 1 base and J gave up 6 bases, with 10 bases separating them. The CDR3 nucleotides are TGTGCCAGCAGTTACTTTGGCGGGACCGAGCAGTACTTC. It specifies CASSYFGGTEQYF.

The chain is built from TRBV18 and TRBJ2-7; the D gene is possibly TRBD2 (6 bases). The CDR3 sequence is 18 residues long. Trimming removed 0 bases at V and 0 bases at J, with 18 bases between. Germline values: CDR1 KGHSH, CDR2 LQKENI. CDR3 nucleotides: TGTGCCAGCTCACCACCGATAGCCTCCGGGGGACTCTCCTACGAGCAGTACTTC. Translation gives CASSPPIASGGLSYEQYF.

This clonotype was observed at least ten times. This chain links TRBV20-1 with TRBJ1-5; 9 nucleotides line up with TRBD1. With V trimmed by 1 base and J by 5 bases, 3 bases remained unmatched. Germline CDR1 and CDR2: DFQATT and SNEGSKA (reference sequence). The CDR3 is made up of 14 amino acids. The DNA of the CDR3 is TGCAGTGCTAGAGGGGACAGGGAACATCAGCCCCAGCATTTT. Its protein product is CSARGDREHQPQHF.